This TCR beta chain originates from a study of cytomegalovirus exposure and HLA in healthy donors. In the study overall: Of all 360 or so donors who were genotyped, about 84% belonged to the Caucasian-associated ancestry cluster.

CDR1 and CDR2 from the germline V gene are MDHEN and SYDVKM. Trimming cost V 7 bases and J 1 base, with 10 bases left between them. The CDR3 runs 13 residues. Primers included in the PCR were 60 Vbeta and 13 Jbeta primers. Clones were sequenced by immunoSEQ multiplex PCR, and TCRdb holds only the in-frame ones, with some missing. The sample carries approximately 150,000 clones, 84% recorded once. Every donor was a healthy person donating bone marrow. The sequence derives from a girl aged 5 to 17 in good health and CMV-seropositive. The sequenced material came from PBMCs. V usage is TRBV28 and J usage is TRBJ1-1; no definite D call. CDR3 region: CASTIDRNTEAFF. CDR3 coding DNA: TGTGCCAGCACCATAGATAGGAACACTGAAGCTTTCTTT.